A single T cell receptor (beta chain) is shown here with its context. The data derive from a study of OX40 agonist ivuxolimab in advanced cancers. CDR3 length: 12 amino acids. Germline V gives CDR1 SGHAT, CDR2 FQDESV (reference sequence). Trimming stripped 3 bases from V and 5 bases from J, with 7 bases between. The method was immunoSEQ multiplex PCR; TCRdb's version includes in-frame clones alone and lacks a portion of them. The sample gives fewer than 90,000 clones, just over 85% of which show up once; about 0.8% is in the top ten. The chain has TRBV11-1 and TRBJ2-5; tentatively, D is TRBD2 (5 bases). The sequencing here drew on CD4+ or CD8+ T cells sorted from blood, taken in a trial of the OX40 agonist ivuxolimab. The clonotype was recovered from an adult with an advanced solid tumor such as melanoma, head and neck, liver or kidney cancer. CDR3 in DNA: TGTGCCAGCAGCTTCGGGGAGGAGACCCAGTACTTC. Translating gives CASSFGEETQYF.